The source of this TCR beta chain is a study of OX40 agonist ivuxolimab in advanced cancers. Background on the study: The patients received agonistic anti-OX40 (CD134) antibody ivuxolimab. Having had anti-PD-1, anti-PD-L1 or anti-CTLA-4 therapy before was allowed, and roughly 40% had some. In this trial design, patients received ivuxolimab intravenously at 0.01 to 10 mg/kg every 2 weeks. Dose-escalation patients suffered from hepatocellular carcinoma, melanoma, renal cell or head and neck cancer.

Generated by immunoSEQ multiplex PCR, the TCRdb table keeps only in-frame clones and is missing some. The table shows 75,000 to 95,000 clones, with over 75% occurring only once. The sample was CD4+ or CD8+ T cells sorted from blood, taken in a trial of the OX40 agonist ivuxolimab. This clonotype was obtained from an adult with an advanced solid tumor such as melanoma, head and neck, liver or kidney cancer.

DNA of the CDR3: TGTGCCAGCTCACCAGAGTGGGGAACCGGTAGCAATCAGCCCCAGCATTTT. Encoded protein: CASSPEWGTGSNQPQHF. This chain uses TRBV18 with TRBJ1-5; D remains unclear. This CDR3 region has 17 residues. The V end was cut by 2 bases, the J end by 0 bases, with 14 bases between. Germline values: CDR1 KGHSH, CDR2 LQKENI. Based on the CDR3 plus reference TRBV18 and TRBJ1-5, the full variable domain is NAGVMQNPRHLVRRRGQEARLRCSPMKGHSHVYWYRQLPEEGLKFMVYLQKENIIDESGMPKERFSAEFPKEGPSILRIQQVVRGDSAAYFCASSPEWGTGSNQPQHFGDGTRLSIL.